This T cell receptor beta chain was profiled in a study of cytomegalovirus exposure and HLA in healthy donors. V was clipped by 4 bases and J by 0 bases; unmatched bases: 13. CDR1 and CDR2 from the germline V gene are SQVTM and ANQGSEA. This CDR3 has 17 residues. The assay was immunoSEQ multiplex PCR, and TCRdb's table has in-frame clones only and misses some. The profile shows 100,000 to 150,000 clones, about 88% of them singletons. Donors were drawn from the approximately 110-subject validation cohort, separate from the approximately 670-subject first cohort. The chain has TRBV29-1 and TRBJ2-3; TRBD2 matches at 7 bases. The sample comprised PBMCs. This sequence was found in a woman younger than 30 in good health and CMV-seronegative. Here the CDR3 reads CSVVVSSGATSTDTQYF. Written as DNA, the CDR3 is TGCAGCGTTGTGGTTAGCAGCGGGGCAACTAGCACAGATACGCAGTATTTT.